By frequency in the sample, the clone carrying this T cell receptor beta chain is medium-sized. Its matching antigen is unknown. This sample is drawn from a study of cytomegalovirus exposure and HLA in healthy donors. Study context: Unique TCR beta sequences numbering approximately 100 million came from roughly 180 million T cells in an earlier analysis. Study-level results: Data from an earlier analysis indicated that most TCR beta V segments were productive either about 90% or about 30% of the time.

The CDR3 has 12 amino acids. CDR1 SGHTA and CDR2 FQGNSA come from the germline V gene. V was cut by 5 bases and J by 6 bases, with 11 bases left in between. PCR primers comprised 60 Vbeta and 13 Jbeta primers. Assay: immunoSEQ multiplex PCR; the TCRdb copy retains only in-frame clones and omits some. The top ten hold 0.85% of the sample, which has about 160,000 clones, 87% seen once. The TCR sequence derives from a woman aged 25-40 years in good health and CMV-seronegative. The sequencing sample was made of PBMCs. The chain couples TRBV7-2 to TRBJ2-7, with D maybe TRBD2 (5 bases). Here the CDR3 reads CASSLTSTEQYF. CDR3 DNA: TGTGCCAGCAGCCTAACTAGTACCGAGCAGTACTTC.